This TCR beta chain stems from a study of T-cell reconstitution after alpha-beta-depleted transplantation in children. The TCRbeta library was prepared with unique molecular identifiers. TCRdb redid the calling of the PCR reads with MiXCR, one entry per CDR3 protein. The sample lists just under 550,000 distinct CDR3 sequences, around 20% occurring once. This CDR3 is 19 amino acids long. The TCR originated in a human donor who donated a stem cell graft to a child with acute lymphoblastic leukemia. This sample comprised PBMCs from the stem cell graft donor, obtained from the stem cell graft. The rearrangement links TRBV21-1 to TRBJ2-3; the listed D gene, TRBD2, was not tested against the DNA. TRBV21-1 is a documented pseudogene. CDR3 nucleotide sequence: TGTGCCAGCAGCCCGGGAGGGGGACTAGCGCTCTTCAACACAGATACGCAGTATTTT. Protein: CASSPGGGLALFNTDTQYF.